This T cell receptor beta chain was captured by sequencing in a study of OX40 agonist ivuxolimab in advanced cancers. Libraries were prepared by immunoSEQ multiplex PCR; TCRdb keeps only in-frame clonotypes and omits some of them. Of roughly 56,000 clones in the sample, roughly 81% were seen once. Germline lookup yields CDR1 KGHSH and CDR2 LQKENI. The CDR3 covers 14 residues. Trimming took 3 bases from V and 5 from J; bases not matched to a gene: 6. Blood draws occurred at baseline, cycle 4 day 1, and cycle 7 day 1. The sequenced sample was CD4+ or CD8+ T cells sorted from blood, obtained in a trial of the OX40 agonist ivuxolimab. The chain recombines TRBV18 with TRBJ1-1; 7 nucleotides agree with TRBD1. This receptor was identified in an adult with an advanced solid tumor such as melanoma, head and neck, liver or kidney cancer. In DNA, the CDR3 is TGTGCCAGCTCACCGGAGGCAGGGGGGACTGAAGCTTTCTTT. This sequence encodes CASSPEAGGTEAFF.